The entry below gives a single TCR beta chain sequence along with its context. The authors prepared the TCRbeta library with unique molecular identifiers. Each CDR3 protein gets one entry after TCRdb re-called the PCR reads with MiXCR. The sample consists of about 350,000 distinct CDR3 sequences, more than 10% of them appearing once. The sample is drawn from a study of T-cell reconstitution after alpha-beta-depleted transplantation in children. Germline loops: CDR1 WNHNN, CDR2 SYGVQD (reference sequence). Trimming removed 6 bases from V and 8 bases from J; junction bases left unmatched: 4. This CDR3 has 12 amino acids.

The rearrangement joins TRBV10-1 to TRBJ2-1, with 7 nucleotides matching TRBD1. This material consisted of PBMCs, taken from the stem cell graft. The clonotype comes from a human donor who donated a stem cell graft to a child with Fanconi anemia. The CDR3 loop is CASRNQGDEQFF. The CDR3 DNA reads TGCGCCAGCAGAAACCAGGGGGATGAGCAGTTCTTC.